Shown below are 5 T cell receptor beta chains from a single sample sequenced in a study of identical twins. TCRdb processed the 5' RACE reads anew with MiXCR; each CDR3 protein has one entry. This sample carries a few hundred thousand distinct CDR3 sequences, roughly 26% of them seen once, and the ten largest clones take 2.9%. These same records also appear under a second study, on T cells expressing NK-cell markers.

The sequenced sample consisted of CD4+ T cells sorted from blood. Receptor source: a young woman in good health.

The V and J genes are TRBV20-1 and TRBJ2-7; D may be TRBD1 or TRBD2 (5 bases each). The CDR3 covers 12 residues. In germline, CDR1 is DFQATT, CDR2 SNEGSKA (reference sequence). CDR3 nucleotide sequence: TGCAGGGCGAGTGGGGGTTCCGGCGAGCAGTACTTC. It encodes CRASGGSGEQYF.

CDR3 DNA: TGTGCCAGCAGTTACTCGACGGTGACTCCCGGCCCCGCAGATACGCAGTATTTT. Translating gives CASSYSTVTPGPADTQYF. The chain is built from TRBV6-2 or TRBV6-3 and TRBJ2-3; D unclear. Trimming took 0 bases from V and 4 from J, leaving 20 bases between them. The CDR3 runs 18 residues. Germline V CDR1 and CDR2: MNHEY, SVGEGT.

This clonotype was seen at least ten times. This chain connects TRBV12-3 or TRBV12-4 to TRBJ1-2; D is uncertain. The V gene lost 0 bases and the J gene lost 2 bases, with 4 bases spanning the gap. The CDR3 runs to 13 residues. CDR3 sequence (DNA): TGTGCCAGCAGTTTAGCACAGAACTATGGCTACACCTTC. Translating gives CASSLAQNYGYTF.

This clonotype has only a few counts. The gene calls are TRBV7-7 and TRBJ2-3; D tentatively reads TRBD1 or TRBD2 (5 bases each). Between the trimmed V and J ends, which lost 0 bases and 6 bases, there was a span of 7 bases. CDR1 is SSHAT and CDR2 is FNYEAQ in the germline V gene (reference sequence). The CDR3 sequence is 13 residues long. CDR3 DNA sequence: TGTGCCAGCAGCTTAGCGGGGGAGGATACGCAGTATTTT. Translated, it gives CASSLAGEDTQYF. Filled out from reference TRBV7-7 and TRBJ2-3, the complete variable domain reads GAGVSQSPRYKVTKRGQDVTLRCDPISSHATLYWYQQALGQGPEFLTYFNYEAQPDKSGLPSDRFSAERPEGSISTLTIQRTEQRDSAMYRCASSLAGEDTQYFGPGTRLTVL.

This clonotype was detected a few times. The chain is built from TRBV12-3 or TRBV12-4 and TRBJ1-2, with D tentatively TRBD1 (6 bases). The CDR3 consists of 13 residues. V was clipped by 2 bases and J by 8 bases, with 12 bases between them. Here the CDR3 reads CASSLTGKAGYTF. Here the CDR3 DNA reads TGTGCCAGCAGTTTAACAGGGAAGGCAGGCTACACCTTC.